This T cell receptor beta chain was sequenced for a study of CD8+ T cells in alopecia areata. General observations from the study: Patients showed less clear TCR sequence sharing than mice, possibly partly because of HLA diversity. Affected lesional scalp, above all in alopecia totalis/universalis, was more clonal than normal scalp.

After isolation, RNA underwent reverse transcription to generate cDNA as the sequencing template. Clones were read by immunoSEQ multiplex PCR, and TCRdb kept only the in-frame ones, dropping some. Altogether some 120,000 clones are present, 47% being singletons, with the ten largest covering 10% to 13%. Germline CDR1 and CDR2: MNHEY and SMNVEV (reference sequence). The CDR3 runs to 14 residues. V was pared by 2 bases and J by 7 bases, with 14 bases between. Samples from alopecia areata patients were lesional scalp punch biopsies and peripheral blood. Concerning this clone itself: Its cognate antigen is unknown.

The V call is TRBV27, the J call TRBJ1-2; tentatively, D is TRBD1 (5 bases). The sample consisted of NKG2D-low CD8+ T cells sorted from blood. The clonotype originates from a human donor with alopecia areata. The CDR3 DNA reads TGTGCCAGCAGTTTACGGGGGAGTGTGTTTGGCTACACCTTC. It translates to CASSLRGSVFGYTF.